These 27 T cell receptor beta chains were all obtained from the same sample, sequenced in a study of shared clonotypes between healthy human individuals. Profiling relied on immunoSEQ multiplex PCR, and the TCRdb table lists in-frame clones only, not all of them. The data hold about 1 million clones, with around 74% observed a single time. Sequencing used memory CD4+ T cells sorted from blood. As for subset: CD45RA-negative fraction. These receptors originate from a man aged 18 to 29 in good health.

This clone came up once. CDR3 protein: CAASGPTNEKLFF. CDR3 in DNA: TGTGCCGCCAGCGGACCAACTAATGAAAAACTGTTTTTT. This chain connects TRBV6-1 to TRBJ1-4; D gene uncertain. Germline assignment: CDR1 MNHNS and CDR2 SASEGT. CDR3 length: 13 residues. Trimming removed 11 bases at V and 0 bases at J, with 10 bases between.

This rearrangement joins TRBV4-2 to TRBJ2-3, with 9 bases matching TRBD2. The V gene end was trimmed by 1 base and the J gene end by 3 bases; junction bases not matched to a gene: 5. This CDR3 has 16 amino acids. CDR1 and CDR2 from the germline V gene are LGHNA and YNFKEQ. The CDR3 nucleotides are TGTGCCAGCAGCCAAGTGGGGCGGGGGGGTACAGATACGCAGTATTTT. Residues: CASSQVGRGGTDTQYF.

The chain combines TRBV19 with TRBJ1-2; 9 bases align to TRBD1. The length of the CDR3 is 14 residues. Per the germline V gene, CDR1 is LNHDA and CDR2 is SQIVND (reference sequence). V shed 5 bases, J shed 2 bases, and the junction held 3 bases outside the gene matches. The CDR3 bases are TGTGCCAGTAGTGCAGGACAGGGGAACTATGGCTACACCTTC. Translation: CASSAGQGNYGYTF.

The chain joins TRBV2 to TRBJ2-3, with D tentatively TRBD1 (5 bases). The CDR3 spans 13 residues. From germline, CDR1 is SNHLY and CDR2 FYNNEI. V was clipped by 8 bases and J by 4 bases, with 13 bases between them. In nucleotides, the CDR3 is TGTGCCAGCCTAGGGGAAGGATCAGATACGCAGTATTTT. Translating it yields CASLGEGSDTQYF.

The chain has TRBV6-5 and TRBJ1-3; tentatively, D is TRBD1 (5 bases). Trimming took off 8 bases at V and 2 bases at J, with 13 bases between the two ends. Germline loops: CDR1 MNHEY, CDR2 SVGAGI. The CDR3 length is 14 residues. The CDR3, as DNA: TGTGCCAGCCGAAAAATGGGGGCTGGAAACACCATATATTTT. Protein: CASRKMGAGNTIYF.

This clone has more than one count but fewer than ten. The chain couples TRBV11-1 to TRBJ2-5; either TRBD1 or TRBD2 may fit D (5 bases each). V lost 3 bases and J 5 bases, leaving 13 bases between the germline ends. This CDR3 contains 14 residues. CDR1 is SGHAT and CDR2 is FQDESV in the germline V gene (reference sequence). CDR3 coding DNA: TGTGCCAGCAGCTTCTTATCAGGGACCGAGACCCAGTACTTC. It encodes CASSFLSGTETQYF.

The chain joins TRBV11-3 to TRBJ1-1; 8 bases fit TRBD1. The junction had 8 bases not matched to a gene; V was cut back by 1 base and J by 1 base. This CDR3 has 17 residues. The V gene's germline CDR1 is SGHNT and CDR2 YENEEA. The CDR3 nucleotides read TGTGCCAGCAGCTTAGGGGAAGACAGGGGACGGAACACTGAAGCTTTCTTT. Translating it yields CASSLGEDRGRNTEAFF.

This rearrangement joins TRBV29-1 to TRBJ1-5, with 10 bases identical to TRBD1. The CDR3 spans 13 residues. Trimming removed 8 bases from V and 5 bases from J; junction bases left unmatched: 6. Looked up from germline, CDR1 is SQVTM and CDR2 is ANQGSEA. This CDR3 reads CSIAGTGDQPQHF. The CDR3 bases are TGCAGCATCGCCGGGACAGGGGATCAGCCCCAGCATTTT.

Concerning this clone: Sequence at one end of the junction differs from germline and may be a read error. This chain connects TRBV7-7 to TRBJ2-3; 8 bases match TRBD2. The CDR3 is made up of 16 amino acids. Germline V gene sequence: CDR1 SSHAT, CDR2 FNYEAQ (reference sequence). CDR3 sequence reads: CASSLGAGVGSDTQYF. The CDR3 region has the DNA TGTGCTAGCAGCTTAGGAGCGGGAGTGGGATCAGATACGCAGTATTTT.

The rearrangement uses TRBV7-8 and TRBJ1-6; D remains unclear. Between the trimmed V and J ends, which lost 5 bases and 7 bases, there was a span of 18 bases. This CDR3 contains 16 residues. Germline V gene data show CDR1 as SGHVS and CDR2 as FQNEAQ. Here the CDR3 DNA reads TGTGCCAGCAGCCCGCAGCTGGCGGGAGGGAATTCACCCCTCCACTTT. It translates to CASSPQLAGGNSPLHF.

Only a few counts were recorded for this clone. The V call is TRBV5-4, the J call TRBJ2-1; 13 positions agree with TRBD2. There are 16 residues in the CDR3. V lost 5 bases to trimming and J lost 8 bases; unmatched junction nucleotides: 10. Germline CDR1 SGHNT, CDR2 YYREEE (reference sequence). This CDR3 reads CASRHGTSGKSDEQFF. CDR3 bases: TGTGCCAGCAGACACGGGACTAGCGGGAAATCAGATGAGCAGTTCTTC.

The rearrangement links TRBV6-4 to TRBJ2-1, with D uncertain. Germline V gene sequence: CDR1 MRHNA, CDR2 SNTAGT. Trimming took 2 bases from V and 10 from J, leaving 12 bases between them. The CDR3 has 13 residues. The CDR3 sequence: CASSDAEIGEQFF. CDR3 DNA: TGTGCCAGCAGTGACGCAGAGATAGGGGAGCAGTTCTTC.

The rearrangement joins TRBV9 to TRBJ2-1; 8 nucleotides match TRBD2. The J segment lost 8 bases and the V segment lost 4 bases, leaving 14 bases of the junction unmatched. CDR1 is SGDLS and CDR2 is YYNGEE in the germline V gene. This CDR3 is built from 16 residues. The DNA of the CDR3 is TGTGCCAGCAGCTCCTATCGGAGCGGGAGAAACGATGAGCAGTTCTTC. Its protein product is CASSSYRSGRNDEQFF.

This rearrangement joins TRBV6-5 to TRBJ2-7; no firm D call. Trimming took off 10 bases at V and 2 bases at J, with 15 bases between the two ends. The CDR3 contains 13 residues. Germline V gene lookup returns CDR1 MNHEY and CDR2 SVGAGI. The CDR3 region is CATRPAGAYEQYF. In DNA form, the CDR3 reads TGTGCCACCCGCCCAGCAGGTGCCTACGAGCAGTACTTC.

This chain joins TRBV25-1 and TRBJ2-7, with 8 bases fitting TRBD1. The CDR3 totals 12 residues. V gave up 7 bases and J gave up 6 bases; unmatched junction bases: 5. Germline CDR1 is MGHDK and CDR2 is SYGVNS. CDR3 sequence (DNA): TGTGCCAGCACCGCAGGGGGCGGCGAGCAGTACTTC. Its protein product is CASTAGGGEQYF.

The sample holds one count of this clone. The J gene is TRBJ2-3, the V gene TRBV6-6, with D possibly being TRBD2 (6 bases). The CDR3 loop spans 13 amino acids. V was pared by 6 bases and J by 4 bases, with 11 bases between. Germline lookup yields CDR1 MNHNY and CDR2 SVGAGI (reference sequence). Here the CDR3 reads CASRATSPDTQYF. CDR3 coding DNA: TGTGCCAGCAGGGCGACTAGTCCAGATACGCAGTATTTT.

For the CDR3, the DNA is TGTGCCATCAGTCCAGGGTACGTGGACACCGGGGAGCTGTTTTTT. Its translation is CAISPGYVDTGELFF. The V and J genes are TRBV10-3 and TRBJ2-2; maybe TRBD1 (5 bases). Trimming took off 5 bases at V and 3 bases at J, with 13 bases between the two ends. Germline V lookup: CDR1 ENHRY, CDR2 SYGVKD. The CDR3 loop spans 15 amino acids.

V usage is TRBV18 and J usage is TRBJ2-2, with 11 positions matching TRBD2. This CDR3 region has 16 residues. The V segment lost 4 bases and the J segment 6 bases; nucleotides outside the gene matches: 7. The germline gives CDR1 KGHSH, CDR2 LQKENI. The CDR3 DNA is TGTGCCAGCTCACTACAAACTAGCGGGAGCGCCGGGGAGCTGTTTTTT. Translated: CASSLQTSGSAGELFF.

CDR3: CASSIGPLVNQPQHF. The CDR3 DNA sequence: TGTGCCAGTAGTATAGGCCCTTTGGTAAATCAGCCCCAGCATTTT. V gene TRBV19 combines with J gene TRBJ1-5, with D uncertain. V shed 1 base and J shed 4 bases, with 11 bases lying between them. Germline CDR1 and CDR2: LNHDA and SQIVND (reference sequence). This CDR3 contains 15 residues.

This rearrangement joins TRBV5-1 to TRBJ2-5; D not certain. The CDR3 is made up of 12 amino acids. Germline values: CDR1 SGHRS, CDR2 YFSETQ. V gave up 4 bases and J gave up 3 bases, with 7 bases separating them. CDR3 sequence reads: CASSRNKETQYF. The CDR3 nucleotides read TGCGCCAGCAGCCGGAACAAAGAGACCCAGTACTTC. Filled out from reference TRBV5-1 and TRBJ2-5, the complete variable domain reads KAGVTQTPRYLIKTRGQQVTLSCSPISGHRSVSWYQQTPGQGLQFLFEYFSETQRNKGNFPGRFSGRQFSNSRSEMNVSTLELGDSALYLCASSRNKETQYFGPGTRLLVL.

The rearrangement links TRBV5-4 to TRBJ2-7, with TRBD2 matching 13 bases. Germline assignment: CDR1 SGHNT and CDR2 YYREEE (reference sequence). Trimming at V came to 4 bases and at J to 5 bases, leaving 9 bases not matched to a gene. This CDR3 is built from 16 residues. CDR3 amino acids: CASSRGGLAGAHEQYF. CDR3 DNA sequence: TGTGCCAGCAGCCGCGGAGGACTAGCGGGGGCACACGAGCAGTACTTC.

This clone showed up just a few times. Other DNA sequences in the same sample also yield this CDR3. V is TRBV27 and J is TRBJ1-5; D uncertain. Germline V lookup: CDR1 MNHEY, CDR2 SMNVEV (reference sequence). Trimming cost V 3 bases and J 0 bases, with 0 bases left between them. There are 12 residues in the CDR3. This CDR3 reads CASSFSNQPQHF. The CDR3 DNA sequence: TGTGCCAGCAGTTTTAGCAATCAGCCCCAGCATTTT.

This clone came up a few times. V usage is TRBV12-5 and J usage is TRBJ2-5, with TRBD2 matching over 7 bases. The germline V gene encodes CDR1 LGHNT and CDR2 FRNRAP. After removal of 3 bases from V and 4 bases from J, the junction contained 11 bases not matched to a gene. The CDR3 is made up of 16 amino acids. In DNA, the CDR3 is TGTGCTAGTGGTTTTCGGCTAGCGGAGGGAGGAGAGACCCAGTACTTC. Encoded protein: CASGFRLAEGGETQYF.

As concerns this clone: Other DNA sequences of this sample code for an identical CDR3. The rearrangement links TRBV18 to TRBJ2-1; a possible D gene is TRBD1 (6 bases). This CDR3 is 13 amino acids long. Trimming shortened V by 0 bases and J by 6 bases, and 6 bases separated the two germline ends. Germline V CDR1 and CDR2: KGHSH, LQKENI. The DNA of the CDR3 is TGTGCCAGCTCACCACCAGGGGGCAATGAGCAGTTCTTC. It yields the protein CASSPPGGNEQFF.

Turning to this clone: Compared with germline, one end of the junction differs, possibly owing to a read error. The chain joins TRBV7-2 to TRBJ2-1, with D possibly TRBD1 on 5 matching bases. Germline CDR1 is SGHTA and CDR2 is FQGNSA. This CDR3 has 13 residues. The CDR3 DNA follows: TGTGCCAGCAGCTTAGCGACAGCCTCCAGGGATGTCTTC. Protein: CASSLATASRDVF.

The chain combines TRBV5-1 with TRBJ1-2, with 7 bases that match TRBD1. CDR3 length equals 15 residues. With 3 bases clipped from V and 3 bases from J, the junction kept 8 bases outside the gene matches. Germline assignment: CDR1 SGHRS and CDR2 YFSETQ. The CDR3 DNA is TGCGCCAGCAGCTCCCAGGGGGACCTTGACTATGGCTACACCTTC. Its translation is CASSSQGDLDYGYTF.

This chain uses TRBV5-4 with TRBJ2-5; the match to TRBD1 covers 9 bases. This CDR3 comprises 15 residues. CDR1 and CDR2 (germline): SGHNT, YYREEE (reference sequence). V shed 4 bases, J shed 4 bases, and the junction held 8 bases outside the gene matches. This CDR3 reads CASSPETGGRETQYF. Here the CDR3 DNA reads TGTGCCAGCAGCCCGGAGACAGGGGGGAGAGAGACCCAGTACTTC.